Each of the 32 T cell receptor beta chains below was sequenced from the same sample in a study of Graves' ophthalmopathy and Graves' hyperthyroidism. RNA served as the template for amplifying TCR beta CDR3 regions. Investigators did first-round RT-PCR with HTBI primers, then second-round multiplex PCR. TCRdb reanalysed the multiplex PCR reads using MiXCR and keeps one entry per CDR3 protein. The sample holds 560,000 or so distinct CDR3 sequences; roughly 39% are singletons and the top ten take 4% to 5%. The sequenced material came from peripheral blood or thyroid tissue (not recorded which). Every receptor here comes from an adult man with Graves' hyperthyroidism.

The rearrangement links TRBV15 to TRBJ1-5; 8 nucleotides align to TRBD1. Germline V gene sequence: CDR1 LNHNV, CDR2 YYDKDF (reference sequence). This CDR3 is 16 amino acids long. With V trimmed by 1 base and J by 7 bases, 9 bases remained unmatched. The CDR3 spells CATSRGAGGARQPQHF. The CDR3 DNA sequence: TGTGCCACCAGCAGAGGGGCAGGGGGCGCACGACAGCCCCAGCATTTT.

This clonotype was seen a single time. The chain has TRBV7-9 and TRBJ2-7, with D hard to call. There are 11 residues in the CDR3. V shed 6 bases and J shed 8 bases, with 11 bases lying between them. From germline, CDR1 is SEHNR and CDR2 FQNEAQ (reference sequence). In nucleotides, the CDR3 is TGTGCCAGCAGTTTAAGATCGCAGCAGTACTTC. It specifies CASSLRSQQYF.

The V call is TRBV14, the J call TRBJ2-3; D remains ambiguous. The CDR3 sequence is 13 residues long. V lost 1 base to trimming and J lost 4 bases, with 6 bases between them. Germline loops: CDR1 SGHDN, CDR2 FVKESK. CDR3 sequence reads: CASSQALSDTQYF. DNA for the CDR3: TGTGCCAGCAGCCAAGCACTCTCAGATACGCAGTATTTT.

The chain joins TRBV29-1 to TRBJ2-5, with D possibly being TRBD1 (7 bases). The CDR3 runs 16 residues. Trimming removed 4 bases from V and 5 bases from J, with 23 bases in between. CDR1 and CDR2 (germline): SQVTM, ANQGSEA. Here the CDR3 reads CSVASREDRPRETQYF. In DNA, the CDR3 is TGCAGCGTTGCCAGCAGGGAGGACAGGCCCCGGGAGACCCAGTACTTC.

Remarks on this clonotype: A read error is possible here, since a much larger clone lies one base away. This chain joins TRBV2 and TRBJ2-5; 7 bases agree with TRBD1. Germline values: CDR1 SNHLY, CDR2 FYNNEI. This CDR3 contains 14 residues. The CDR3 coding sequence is TGTGCCAGAAGTGAAGACAGGGTACCGGAGACCCAGTACTTC. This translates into CARSEDRVPETQYF.

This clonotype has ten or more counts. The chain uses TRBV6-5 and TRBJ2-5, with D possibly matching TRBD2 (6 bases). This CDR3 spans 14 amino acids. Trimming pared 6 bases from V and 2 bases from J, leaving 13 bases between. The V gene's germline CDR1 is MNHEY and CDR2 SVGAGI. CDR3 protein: CASSRPGLQETQYF. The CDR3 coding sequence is TGTGCCAGCAGCCGCCCGGGACTTCAAGAGACCCAGTACTTC.

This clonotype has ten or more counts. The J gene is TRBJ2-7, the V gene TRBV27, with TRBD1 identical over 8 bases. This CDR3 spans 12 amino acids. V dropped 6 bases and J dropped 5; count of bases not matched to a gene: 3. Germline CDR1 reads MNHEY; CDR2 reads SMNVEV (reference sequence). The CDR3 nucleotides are TGTGCCAGCAGGACAGGGGATAACGAGCAGTACTTC. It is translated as CASRTGDNEQYF.

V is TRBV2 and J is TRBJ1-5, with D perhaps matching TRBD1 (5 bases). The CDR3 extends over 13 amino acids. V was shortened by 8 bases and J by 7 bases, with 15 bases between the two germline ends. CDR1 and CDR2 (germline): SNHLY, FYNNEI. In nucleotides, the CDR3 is TGTGCCAGCCGGGGCCAACGGGGGCAGCCCCAGCATTTT. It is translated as CASRGQRGQPQHF.

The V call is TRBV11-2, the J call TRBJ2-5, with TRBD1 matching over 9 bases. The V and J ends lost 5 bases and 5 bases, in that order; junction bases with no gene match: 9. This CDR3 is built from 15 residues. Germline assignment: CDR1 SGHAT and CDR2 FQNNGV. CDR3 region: CASSSYRGRGETQYF. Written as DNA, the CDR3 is TGTGCCAGCAGCAGCTACAGGGGGCGCGGGGAGACCCAGTACTTC.

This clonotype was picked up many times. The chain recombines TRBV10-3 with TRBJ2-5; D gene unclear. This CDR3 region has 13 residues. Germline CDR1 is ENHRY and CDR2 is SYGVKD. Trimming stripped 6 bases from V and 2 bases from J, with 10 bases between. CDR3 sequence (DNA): TGTGCCATCAGCGTCTCAGCTCAAGAGACCCAGTACTTC. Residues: CAISVSAQETQYF.

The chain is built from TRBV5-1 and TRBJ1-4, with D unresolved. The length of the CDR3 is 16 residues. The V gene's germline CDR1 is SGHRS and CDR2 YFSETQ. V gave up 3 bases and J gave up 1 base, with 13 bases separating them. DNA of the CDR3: TGCGCCAGCAGCTATGGAAGGACGGGAACTAATGAAAAACTGTTTTTT. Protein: CASSYGRTGTNEKLFF.

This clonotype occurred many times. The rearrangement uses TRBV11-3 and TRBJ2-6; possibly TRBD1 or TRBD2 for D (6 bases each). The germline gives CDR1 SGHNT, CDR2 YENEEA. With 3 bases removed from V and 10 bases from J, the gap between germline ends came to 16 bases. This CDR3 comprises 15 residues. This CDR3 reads CASSLAGGTPNVLTF. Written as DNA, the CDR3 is TGTGCCAGCAGCTTGGCAGGCGGGACACCGAACGTCCTGACTTTC.

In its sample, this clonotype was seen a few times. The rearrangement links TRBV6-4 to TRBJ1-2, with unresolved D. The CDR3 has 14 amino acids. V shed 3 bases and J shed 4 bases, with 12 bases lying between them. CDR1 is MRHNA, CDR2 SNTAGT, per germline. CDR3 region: CASSEKVQAYGYTF. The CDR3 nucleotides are TGTGCCAGCAGTGAAAAAGTTCAGGCCTATGGCTACACCTTC.

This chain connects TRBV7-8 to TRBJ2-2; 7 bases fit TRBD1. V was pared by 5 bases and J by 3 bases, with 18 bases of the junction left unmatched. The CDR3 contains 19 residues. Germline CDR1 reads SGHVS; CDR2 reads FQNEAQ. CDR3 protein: CASSQDVLRGISDTGELFF. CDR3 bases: TGTGCCAGCAGCCAAGATGTTCTCAGGGGGATATCCGACACCGGGGAGCTGTTTTTT.

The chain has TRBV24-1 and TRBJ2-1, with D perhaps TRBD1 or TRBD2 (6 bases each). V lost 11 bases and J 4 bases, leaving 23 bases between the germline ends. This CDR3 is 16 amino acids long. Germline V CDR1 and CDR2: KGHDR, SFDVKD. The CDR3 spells CASSAEGGAGYNEQFF. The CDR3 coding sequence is TGTGCCAGCAGCGCTGAGGGGGGCGCTGGTTACAATGAGCAGTTCTTC.

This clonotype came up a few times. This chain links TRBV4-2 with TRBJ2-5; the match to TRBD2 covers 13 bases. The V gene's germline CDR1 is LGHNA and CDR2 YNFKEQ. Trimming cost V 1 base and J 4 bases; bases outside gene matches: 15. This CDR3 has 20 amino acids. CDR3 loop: CASSQVRVLGLAGDRETQYF. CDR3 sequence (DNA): TGTGCCAGCAGCCAAGTTCGCGTATTAGGACTAGCGGGAGATCGAGAGACCCAGTACTTC.

CDR3 residues: CSVVKGAGSYNEQFF. The CDR3 coding sequence is TGCAGCGTCGTGAAGGGGGCGGGCTCCTACAATGAGCAGTTCTTC. The V and J genes are TRBV29-1 and TRBJ2-1; TRBD1 matches at 7 bases. V lost 6 bases to trimming and J lost 0 bases; unmatched junction nucleotides: 8. The germline V gene encodes CDR1 SQVTM and CDR2 ANQGSEA. The CDR3 covers 15 residues.

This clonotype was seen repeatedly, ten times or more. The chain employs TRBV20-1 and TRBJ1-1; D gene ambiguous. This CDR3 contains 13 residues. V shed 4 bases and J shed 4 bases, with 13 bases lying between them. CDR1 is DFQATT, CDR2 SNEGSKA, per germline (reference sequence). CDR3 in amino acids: CSAKQSVGTEAFF. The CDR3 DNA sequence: TGCAGTGCTAAGCAGAGTGTAGGCACTGAAGCTTTCTTT.

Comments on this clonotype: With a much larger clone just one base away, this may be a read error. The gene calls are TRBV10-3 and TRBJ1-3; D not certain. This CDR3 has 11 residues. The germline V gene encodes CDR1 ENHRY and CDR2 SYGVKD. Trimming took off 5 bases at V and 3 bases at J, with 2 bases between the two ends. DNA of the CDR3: TGTGCCATCAGTCTTGGAAACACCATATATTTT. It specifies CAISLGNTIYF.

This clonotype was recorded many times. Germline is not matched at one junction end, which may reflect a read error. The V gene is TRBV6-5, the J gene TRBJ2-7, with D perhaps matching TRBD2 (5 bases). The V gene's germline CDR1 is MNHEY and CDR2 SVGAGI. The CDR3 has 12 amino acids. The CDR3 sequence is CASSPGPYPGGF. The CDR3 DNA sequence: TGTGCCAGCAGCCCCGGTCCCTACCCAGGAGGCTTC.

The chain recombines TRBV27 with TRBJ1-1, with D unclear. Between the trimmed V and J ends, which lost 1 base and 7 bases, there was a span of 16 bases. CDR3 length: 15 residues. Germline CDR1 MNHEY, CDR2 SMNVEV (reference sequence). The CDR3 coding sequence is TGTGCCAGCAGTTTATACCCTTCGAGCGCTGATGAAGCTTTCTTT. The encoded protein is CASSLYPSSADEAFF.

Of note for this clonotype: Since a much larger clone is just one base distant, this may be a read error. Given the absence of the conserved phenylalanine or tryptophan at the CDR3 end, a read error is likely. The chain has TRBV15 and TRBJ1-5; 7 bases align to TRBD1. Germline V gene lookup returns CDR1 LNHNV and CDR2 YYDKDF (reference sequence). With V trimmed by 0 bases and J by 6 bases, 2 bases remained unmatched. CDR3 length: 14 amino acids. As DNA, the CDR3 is TGTGCCACCAGCAGAGAAGGGGGCTTTCAGCCCCAGCATCTT. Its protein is CATSREGGFQPQHL.

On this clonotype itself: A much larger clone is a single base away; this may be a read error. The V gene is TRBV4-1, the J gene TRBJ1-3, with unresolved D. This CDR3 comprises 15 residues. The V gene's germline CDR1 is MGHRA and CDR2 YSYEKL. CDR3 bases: TGCGCCAGCGGCCAAGATTTGGGCTCTGGAAACACCATATATTTT. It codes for CASGQDLGSGNTIYF.

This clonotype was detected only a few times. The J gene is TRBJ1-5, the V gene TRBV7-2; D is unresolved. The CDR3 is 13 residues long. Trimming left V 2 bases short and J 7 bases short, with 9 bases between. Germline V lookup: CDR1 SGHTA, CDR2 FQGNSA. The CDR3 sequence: CASSLSANQPQHF. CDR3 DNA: TGTGCCAGCAGCTTATCGGCGAACCAGCCCCAGCATTTT.

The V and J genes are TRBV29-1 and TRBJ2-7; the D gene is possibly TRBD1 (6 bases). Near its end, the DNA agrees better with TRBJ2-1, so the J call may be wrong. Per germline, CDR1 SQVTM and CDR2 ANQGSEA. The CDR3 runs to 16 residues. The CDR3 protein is CSVEGAYSSSYNEQFF. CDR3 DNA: TGCAGCGTTGAGGGGGCGTACTCAAGCTCCTACAATGAGCAGTTCTTC.

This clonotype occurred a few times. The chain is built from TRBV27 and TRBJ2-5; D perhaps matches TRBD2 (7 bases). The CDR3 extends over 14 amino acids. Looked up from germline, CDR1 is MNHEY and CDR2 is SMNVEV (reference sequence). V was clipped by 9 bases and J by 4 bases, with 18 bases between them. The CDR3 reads CASSQKGGIETQYF. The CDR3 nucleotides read TGTGCCAGTTCTCAAAAGGGGGGGATAGAGACCCAGTACTTC.

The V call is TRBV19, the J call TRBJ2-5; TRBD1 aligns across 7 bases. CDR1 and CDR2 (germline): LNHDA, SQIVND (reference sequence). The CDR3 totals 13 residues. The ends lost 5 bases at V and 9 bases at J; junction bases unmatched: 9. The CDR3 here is CASSDREGQPQYF. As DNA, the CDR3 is TGTGCCAGTAGTGACAGGGAAGGACAGCCCCAGTACTTC.

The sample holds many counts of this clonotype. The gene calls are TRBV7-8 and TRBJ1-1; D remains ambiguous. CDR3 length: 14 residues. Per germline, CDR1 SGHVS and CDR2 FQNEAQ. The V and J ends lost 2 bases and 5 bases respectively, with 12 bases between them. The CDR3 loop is CASSLFGVGTEAFF. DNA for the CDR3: TGTGCCAGCAGCTTATTTGGCGTTGGGACTGAAGCTTTCTTT.

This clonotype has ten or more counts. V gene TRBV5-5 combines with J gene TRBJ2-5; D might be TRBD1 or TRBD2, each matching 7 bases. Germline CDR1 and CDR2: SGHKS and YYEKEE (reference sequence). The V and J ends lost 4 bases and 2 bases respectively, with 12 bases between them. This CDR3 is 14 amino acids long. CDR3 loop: CASSGRGGQETQYF. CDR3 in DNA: TGTGCCAGCAGCGGCAGGGGGGGTCAAGAGACCCAGTACTTC.

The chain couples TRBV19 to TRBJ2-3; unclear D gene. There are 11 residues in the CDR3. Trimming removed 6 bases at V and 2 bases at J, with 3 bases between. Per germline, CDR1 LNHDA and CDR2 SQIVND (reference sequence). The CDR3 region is CASRNTDTQYF. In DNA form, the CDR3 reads TGTGCCAGTAGGAACACAGATACGCAGTATTTT.

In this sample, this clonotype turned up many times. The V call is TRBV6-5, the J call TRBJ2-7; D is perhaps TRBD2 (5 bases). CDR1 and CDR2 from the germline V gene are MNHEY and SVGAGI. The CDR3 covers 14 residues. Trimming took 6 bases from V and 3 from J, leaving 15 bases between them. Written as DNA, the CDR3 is TGTGCCAGCAGACGGGATAGGACCAACTACGAGCAGTACTTC. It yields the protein CASRRDRTNYEQYF.

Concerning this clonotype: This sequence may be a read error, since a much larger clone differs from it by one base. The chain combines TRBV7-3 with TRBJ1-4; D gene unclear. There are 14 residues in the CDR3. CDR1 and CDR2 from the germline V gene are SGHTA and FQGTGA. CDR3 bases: TGTGCCAGCAGCCCTTATGCCACTAATAAAAAACTGTTTTTT. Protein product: CASSPYATNKKLFF.